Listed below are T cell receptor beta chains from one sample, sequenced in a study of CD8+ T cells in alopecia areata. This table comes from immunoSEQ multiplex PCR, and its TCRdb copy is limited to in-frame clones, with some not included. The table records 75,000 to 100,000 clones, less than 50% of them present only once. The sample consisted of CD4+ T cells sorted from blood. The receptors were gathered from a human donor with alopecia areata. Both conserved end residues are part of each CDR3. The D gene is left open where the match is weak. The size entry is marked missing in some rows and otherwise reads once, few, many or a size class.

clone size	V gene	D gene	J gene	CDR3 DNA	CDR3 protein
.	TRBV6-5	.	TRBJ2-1	TGTGCCAGGGGCAGGGACGTACACAATGAGCAGTTCTTC	CARGRDVHNEQFF
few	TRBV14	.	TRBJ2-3	TGTGCCAGCAGCCAAGCCAATGTGGATACGCAGTATTTT	CASSQANVDTQYF
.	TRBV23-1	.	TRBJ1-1	TGCGCCAGCGGCGGGGGGAGCATGAACACTGAAGCTTTCTTT	CASGGGSMNTEAFF
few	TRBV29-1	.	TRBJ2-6	TGCAGCGTTGAAAGCTCTGGGGCCAACGTCCTGACTTTC	CSVESSGANVLTF
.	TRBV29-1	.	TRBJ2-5	TGCAGCGTTCCTCCCCAGGAGACCCAGTACTTC	CSVPPQETQYF
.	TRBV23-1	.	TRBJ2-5	TGCGCCAGCAGTCATGCGGCCCCTGGAAAGACCCAGTACTTC	CASSHAAPGKTQYF
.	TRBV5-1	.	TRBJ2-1	TGCGCCAGCAGCTTGGACGGTTATGAGCAGTTCTTC	CASSLDGYEQFF
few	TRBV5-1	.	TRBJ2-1	TGCGCCAGCAGCTTGTACAATGAGCAGTTCTTC	CASSLYNEQFF
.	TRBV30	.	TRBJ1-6	TGTGCCTTTCTCGTGCGGGACGGGATAAATTCACCCCTCCACTTT	CAFLVRDGINSPLHF
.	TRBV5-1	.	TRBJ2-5	TGCGCCAGCAGAGGGGAAGAGACCCAGTACTTC	CASRGEETQYF
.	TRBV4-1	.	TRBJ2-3	TGCGCCAGCAGCCACCGCCGGCCCTACGCCCTCACAGATACGCAGTATTTT	CASSHRRPYALTDTQYF
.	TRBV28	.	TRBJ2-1	TGTGCCAGCAGCAAAGGGGGCTACAATGAGCAGTTCTTC	CASSKGGYNEQFF
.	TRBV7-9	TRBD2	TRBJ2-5	TGTGCCAGCAGCCCGACTAGCGGGAGAACATTGGAGACCCAGTACTTC	CASSPTSGRTLETQYF
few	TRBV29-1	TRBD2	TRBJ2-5	TGCAGCGTTAGGCGGGAGGGAGAGACCCAGTACTTC	CSVRREGETQYF
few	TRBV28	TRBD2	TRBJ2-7	TGTGCCAGCACCCAAGCGGGGTACGAGCAGTACTTC	CASTQAGYEQYF
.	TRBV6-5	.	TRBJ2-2	TGTGCCAGCAGTTATCTAACCGGGGAGCTGTTTTTT	CASSYLTGELFF
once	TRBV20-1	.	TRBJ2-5	TGCAGTGCTGGGGGGTCAGAGACCCAGTACTTC	CSAGGSETQYF
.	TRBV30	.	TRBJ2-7	TGTGCCTGGAGATACTCCCGATCCTACGAGCAGTACTTC	CAWRYSRSYEQYF
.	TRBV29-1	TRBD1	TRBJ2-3	TGCAGCGTGGGTGACACAGGGGTGACGTATACGCAGTATTTT	CSVGDTGVTYTQYF
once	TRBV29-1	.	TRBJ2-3	TGCAGCGTTGTCAGGGGCCTCATCACAGATACGCAGTATTTT	CSVVRGLITDTQYF
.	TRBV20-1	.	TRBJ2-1	TGCAGTGCTAGGGACGAAGAGCAGTTCTTC	CSARDEEQFF
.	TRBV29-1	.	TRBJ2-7	TGCAGCGTAGGTATAGGGAGCTACGAGCAGTACTTC	CSVGIGSYEQYF
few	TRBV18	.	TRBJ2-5	TGTGCCAGCTCACCACGCCAGGTCCCCCAAGAGACCCAGTACTTC	CASSPRQVPQETQYF
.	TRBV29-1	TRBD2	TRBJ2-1	TGCAGCGGTACTAGCGGGCTGCCGGAGGACAATGAGCAGTTCTTC	CSGTSGLPEDNEQFF
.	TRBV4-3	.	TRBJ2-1	TGCGCCAGCAGCCAAGATCCTCTCGGCCACAATGAGCAGTTCTTC	CASSQDPLGHNEQFF
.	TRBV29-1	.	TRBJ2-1	TGCAGCGTTGTGGAGGAGTACAATGAGCAGTTCTTC	CSVVEEYNEQFF
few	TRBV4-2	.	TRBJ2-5	TGTGCCAGCAGCTCCACGGGGGGCCCGGTGGAGACCCAGTACTTC	CASSSTGGPVETQYF
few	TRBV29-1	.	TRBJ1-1	TGCAGCGCCAGTCTTGGGGGAAACACTGAAGCTTTCTTT	CSASLGGNTEAFF
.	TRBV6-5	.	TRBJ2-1	TGTGCCAGCAGAAAGGGACCAAACTTATCAAATGAGCAGTTCTTC	CASRKGPNLSNEQFF
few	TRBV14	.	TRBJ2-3	TGTGCCAGCAGCCAGTACCGGGACGCACGAAACACAGATACGCAGTATTTT	CASSQYRDARNTDTQYF
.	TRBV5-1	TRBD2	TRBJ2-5	TGCGCCAGCAGCTTGGCCGGCGGGAGGTCAGGGACCCAGTACTTC	CASSLAGGRSGTQYF
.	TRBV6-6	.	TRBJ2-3	TGTGCCAGCAGAACCGGGACCACAGATACGCAGTATTTT	CASRTGTTDTQYF
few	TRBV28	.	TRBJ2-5	TGTGCCAGCAGTTTAGTCTGGGGAGGAGGGCGAGAGACCCAGTACTTC	CASSLVWGGGRETQYF
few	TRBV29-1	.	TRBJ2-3	TGCAGCGTTGAAGACCCCGGACGGTCCTATACGCAGTATTTT	CSVEDPGRSYTQYF
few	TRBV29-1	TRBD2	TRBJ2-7	TGCAGCGTTGCTGTAGCGGGGGTATCCTACGAGCAGTACTTC	CSVAVAGVSYEQYF
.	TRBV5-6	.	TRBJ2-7	TGTGCCAGCAGCCTCACCGGGAACTCCTACGAGCAGTACTTC	CASSLTGNSYEQYF
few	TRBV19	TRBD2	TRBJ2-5	TGTGCCAGTAGTCGGCGGGGGACTAGCGGAGAGACCCAGTACTTC	CASSRRGTSGETQYF
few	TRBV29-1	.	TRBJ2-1	TGCAGCGTTACCCTACGAAATGAGCAGTTCTTC	CSVTLRNEQFF
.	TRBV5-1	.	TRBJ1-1	TGCGCCAGCAGCTTGGGCGTGAACACTGAAGCTTTCTTT	CASSLGVNTEAFF
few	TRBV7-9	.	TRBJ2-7	TGTGCCAGCAGCTCTAGGGACGGCTACGAGCAGTACTTC	CASSSRDGYEQYF
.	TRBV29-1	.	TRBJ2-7	TGCAGCGTTGAAGCGGGGGCCCGAAACGAGCAGTACTTC	CSVEAGARNEQYF